This entry describes one TCR beta chain. The source of the sample is a study of T cells in Graves' hyperthyroidism and ophthalmopathy. Germline V CDR1 and CDR2: ENHRY, SYGVKD. The CDR3 sequence is 16 residues long. Trimming left V 5 bases short and J 0 bases short, with 13 bases between. Amplification targeted TCR beta CDR3 regions from RNA transcripts. TCR CDR3 regions were first amplified by RT-PCR with HTBI primers. Using its own MiXCR run on the multiplex PCR reads, TCRdb lists one record per CDR3 protein. The sample contains 500,000 to 600,000 distinct CDR3 sequences, 20% of which appear only once.

This clonotype was obtained from a man aged 35-49 years with Graves' ophthalmopathy. The chain joins TRBV10-3 to TRBJ2-2, with a weak D call TRBD1 (6 bases). What was sequenced was blood. The chain's CDR3 is CAISQRGQSNTGELFF. In nucleotides, the CDR3 is TGTGCCATCAGTCAGAGAGGACAGTCGAACACCGGGGAGCTGTTTTTT.